The 6 T cell receptor beta chains listed next were all sequenced from one sample in a study of CD4+ T cells in melanoma. Repertoires were generated with immunoSEQ multiplex PCR, while TCRdb's copy carries only in-frame clones and drops some. The table has approximately 6,200 clones, approximately 72% seen once. Material: cells from a culture (not recorded whether cultured in vitro). The receptors were sampled from a human donor with melanoma.

The rearrangement uses TRBV24-1 and TRBJ2-3; D is perhaps TRBD1 (5 bases). V lost 3 bases and J lost 1, with 10 bases in between. Germline CDR1 reads KGHDR; CDR2 reads SFDVKD. CDR3 length: 15 residues. CDR3 in amino acids: CATSDTRDGTDTQYF. For the CDR3, the DNA is TGTGCCACCAGTGATACCAGGGATGGCACAGATACGCAGTATTTT.

The chain has TRBV27 and TRBJ2-7, with 7 bases matching TRBD2. The CDR3 runs 15 residues. CDR1 and CDR2 from the germline V gene are MNHEY and SMNVEV (reference sequence). With 6 bases clipped from V and 2 bases from J, the junction kept 10 bases outside the gene matches. The CDR3 loop is CASSQAGPGTYEQYF. For the CDR3, the DNA is TGTGCCAGCAGCCAAGCGGGGCCGGGAACCTACGAGCAGTACTTC.

This chain connects TRBV5-5 to TRBJ1-5; weak D call: TRBD1 (6 bases). Germline V gives CDR1 SGHKS, CDR2 YYEKEE (reference sequence). There are 15 residues in the CDR3. The germline V and J ends were trimmed by 2 bases and 5 bases, with 14 bases remaining between them. CDR3 protein: CASSLTGSNYQPQHF. CDR3 coding DNA: TGTGCCAGCAGCTTAACAGGGTCAAACTATCAGCCCCAGCATTTT. The whole variable domain, filled in from reference TRBV5-5 and TRBJ1-5, reads DAGVTQSPTHLIKTRGQQVTLRCSPISGHKSVSWYQQVLGQGPQFIFQYYEKEERGRGNFPDRFSARQFPNYSSELNVNALLLGDSALYLCASSLTGSNYQPQHFGDGTRLSIL.

V usage is TRBV5-4 and J usage is TRBJ1-2; the D gene is possibly TRBD1 (6 bases). Trimming took 4 bases from V and 4 from J, leaving 17 bases between them. The CDR3 length is 15 residues. Germline CDR1 is SGHNT and CDR2 is YYREEE (reference sequence). In DNA form, the CDR3 reads TGTGCCAGCAGCACCCCACAGGGTCAGGTCTATGGCTACACCTTC. Its protein is CASSTPQGQVYGYTF.

Here the CDR3 DNA reads TGTGCCAGCAGTGACTCGAAAGTAAATAAGTTCTTC. It specifies CASSDSKVNKFF. V is TRBV6-4 and J is TRBJ2-1, with D hard to call. This CDR3 is built from 12 residues. The V and J ends lost 0 bases and 14 bases respectively, with 11 bases between them. Germline V gene sequence: CDR1 MRHNA, CDR2 SNTAGT.

This clone was observed a handful of times. This chain uses TRBV5-5 with TRBJ1-5; weak D call: TRBD1 (6 bases). The CDR3 spans 15 residues. V dropped 2 bases and J dropped 3 bases, with 12 bases sitting between them. Looked up from germline, CDR1 is SGHKS and CDR2 is YYEKEE (reference sequence). CDR3 bases: TGTGCCAGCAGCTTTGTTCCAGGGGACAATCAGCCCCAGCATTTT. It translates to CASSFVPGDNQPQHF.